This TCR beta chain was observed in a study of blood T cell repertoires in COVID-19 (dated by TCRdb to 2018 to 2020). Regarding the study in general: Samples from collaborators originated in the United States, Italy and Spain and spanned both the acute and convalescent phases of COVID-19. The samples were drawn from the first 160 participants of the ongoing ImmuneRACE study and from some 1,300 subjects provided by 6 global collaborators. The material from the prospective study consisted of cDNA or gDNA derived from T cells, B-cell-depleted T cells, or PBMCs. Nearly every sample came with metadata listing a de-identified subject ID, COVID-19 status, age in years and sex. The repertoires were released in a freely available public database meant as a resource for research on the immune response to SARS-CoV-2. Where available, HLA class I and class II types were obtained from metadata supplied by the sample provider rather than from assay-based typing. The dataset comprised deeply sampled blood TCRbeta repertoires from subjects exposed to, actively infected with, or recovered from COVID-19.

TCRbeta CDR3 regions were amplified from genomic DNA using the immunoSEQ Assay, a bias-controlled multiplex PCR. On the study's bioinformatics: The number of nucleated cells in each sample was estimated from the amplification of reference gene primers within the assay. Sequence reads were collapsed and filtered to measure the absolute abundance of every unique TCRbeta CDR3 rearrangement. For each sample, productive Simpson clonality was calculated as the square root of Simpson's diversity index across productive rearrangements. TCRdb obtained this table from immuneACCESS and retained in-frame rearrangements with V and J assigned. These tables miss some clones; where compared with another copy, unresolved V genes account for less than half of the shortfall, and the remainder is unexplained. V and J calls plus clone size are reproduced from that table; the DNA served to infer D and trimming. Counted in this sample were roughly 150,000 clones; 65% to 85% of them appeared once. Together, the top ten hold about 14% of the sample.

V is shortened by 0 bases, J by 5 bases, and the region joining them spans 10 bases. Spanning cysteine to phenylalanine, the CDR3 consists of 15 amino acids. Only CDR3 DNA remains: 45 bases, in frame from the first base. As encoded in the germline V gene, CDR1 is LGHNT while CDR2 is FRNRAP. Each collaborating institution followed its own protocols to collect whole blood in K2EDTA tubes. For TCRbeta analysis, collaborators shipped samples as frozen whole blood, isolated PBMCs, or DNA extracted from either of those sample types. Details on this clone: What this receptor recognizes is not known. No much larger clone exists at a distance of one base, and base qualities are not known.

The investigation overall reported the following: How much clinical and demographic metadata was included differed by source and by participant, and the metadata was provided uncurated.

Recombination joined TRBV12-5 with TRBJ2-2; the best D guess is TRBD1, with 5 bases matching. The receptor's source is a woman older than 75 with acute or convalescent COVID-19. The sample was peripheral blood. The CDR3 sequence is CASGLVLAGTGELFF. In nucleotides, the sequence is TGTGCTAGTGGTTTGGTACTTGCAGGGACCGGGGAGCTGTTTTTT.